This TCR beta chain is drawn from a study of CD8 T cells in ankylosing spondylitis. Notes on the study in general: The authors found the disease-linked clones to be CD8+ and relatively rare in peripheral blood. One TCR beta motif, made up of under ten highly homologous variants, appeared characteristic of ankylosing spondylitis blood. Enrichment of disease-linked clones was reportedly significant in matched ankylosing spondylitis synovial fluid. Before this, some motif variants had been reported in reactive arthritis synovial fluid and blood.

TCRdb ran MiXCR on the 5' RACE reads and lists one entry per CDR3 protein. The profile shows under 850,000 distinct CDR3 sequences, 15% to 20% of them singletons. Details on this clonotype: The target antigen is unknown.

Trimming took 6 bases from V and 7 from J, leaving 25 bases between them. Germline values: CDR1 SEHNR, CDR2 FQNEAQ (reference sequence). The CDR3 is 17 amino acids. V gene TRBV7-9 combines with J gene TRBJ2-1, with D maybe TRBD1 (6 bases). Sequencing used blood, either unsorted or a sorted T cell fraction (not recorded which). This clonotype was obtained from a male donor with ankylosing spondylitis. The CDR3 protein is CASSFFLRQANNNEQFF. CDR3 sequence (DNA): TGTGCCAGCAGTTTTTTCCTTCGACAGGCCAATAATAATGAGCAGTTCTTC.